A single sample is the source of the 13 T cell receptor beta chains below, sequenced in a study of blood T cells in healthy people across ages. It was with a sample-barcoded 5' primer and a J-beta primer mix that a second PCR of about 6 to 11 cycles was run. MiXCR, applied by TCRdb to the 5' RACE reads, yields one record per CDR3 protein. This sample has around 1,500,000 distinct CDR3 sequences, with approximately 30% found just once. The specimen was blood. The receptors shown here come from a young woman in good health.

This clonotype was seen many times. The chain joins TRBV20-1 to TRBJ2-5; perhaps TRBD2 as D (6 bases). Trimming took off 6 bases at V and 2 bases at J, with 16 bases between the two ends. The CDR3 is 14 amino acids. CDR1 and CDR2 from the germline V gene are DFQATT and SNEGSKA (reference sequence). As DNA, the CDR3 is TGCAGTGCGCCACGGCCGGGACTGCAAGAGACCCAGTACTTC. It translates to CSAPRPGLQETQYF.

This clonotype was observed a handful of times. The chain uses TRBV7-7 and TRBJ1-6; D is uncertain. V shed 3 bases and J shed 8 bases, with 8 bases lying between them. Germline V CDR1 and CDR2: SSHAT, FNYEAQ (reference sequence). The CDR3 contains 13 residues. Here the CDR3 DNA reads TGTGCCAGCAGCTTTACAGAGGATTCACCCCTCCACTTT. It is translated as CASSFTEDSPLHF.

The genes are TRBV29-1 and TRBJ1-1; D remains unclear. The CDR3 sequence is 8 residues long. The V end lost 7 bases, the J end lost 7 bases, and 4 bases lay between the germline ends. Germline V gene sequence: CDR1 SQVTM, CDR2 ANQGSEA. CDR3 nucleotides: TGCAGCGACAGTGAAGCTTTCTTT. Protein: CSDSEAFF.

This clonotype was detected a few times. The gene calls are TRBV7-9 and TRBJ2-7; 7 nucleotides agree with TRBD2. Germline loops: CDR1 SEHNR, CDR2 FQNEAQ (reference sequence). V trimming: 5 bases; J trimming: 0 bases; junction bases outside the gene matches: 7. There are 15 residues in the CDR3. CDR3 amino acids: CASSGNGGSSYEQYF. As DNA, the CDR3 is TGTGCCAGCAGCGGCAACGGGGGGAGCTCCTACGAGCAGTACTTC.

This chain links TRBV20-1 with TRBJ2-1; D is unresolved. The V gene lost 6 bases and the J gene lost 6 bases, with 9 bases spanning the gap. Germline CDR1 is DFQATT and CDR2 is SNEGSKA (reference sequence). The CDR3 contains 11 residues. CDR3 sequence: CSAADVNEQFF. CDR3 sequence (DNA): TGCAGTGCCGCCGACGTCAATGAGCAGTTCTTC.

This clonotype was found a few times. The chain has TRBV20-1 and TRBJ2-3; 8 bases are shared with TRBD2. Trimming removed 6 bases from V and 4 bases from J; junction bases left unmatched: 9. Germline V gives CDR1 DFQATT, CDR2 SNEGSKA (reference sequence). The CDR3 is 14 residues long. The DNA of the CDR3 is TGCAGTGCCTCTGCGGGAGGCTACGCAGATACGCAGTATTTT. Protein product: CSASAGGYADTQYF.

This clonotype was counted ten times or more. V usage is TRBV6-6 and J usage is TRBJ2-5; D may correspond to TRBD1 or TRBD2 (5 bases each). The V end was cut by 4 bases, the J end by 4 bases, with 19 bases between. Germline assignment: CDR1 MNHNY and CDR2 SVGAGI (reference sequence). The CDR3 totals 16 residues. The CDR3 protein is CASSFYPRGGGETQYF. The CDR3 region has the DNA TGTGCCAGCAGTTTTTACCCGAGAGGTGGGGGAGAGACCCAGTACTTC.

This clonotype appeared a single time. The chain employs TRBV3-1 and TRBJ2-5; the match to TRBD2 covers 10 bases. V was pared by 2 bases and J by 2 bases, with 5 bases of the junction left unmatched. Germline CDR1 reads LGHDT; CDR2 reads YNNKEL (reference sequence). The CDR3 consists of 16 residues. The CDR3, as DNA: TGTGCCAGCAGCCAAAGAGTAGCGGGGGGTCAAGAGACCCAGTACTTC. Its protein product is CASSQRVAGGQETQYF.

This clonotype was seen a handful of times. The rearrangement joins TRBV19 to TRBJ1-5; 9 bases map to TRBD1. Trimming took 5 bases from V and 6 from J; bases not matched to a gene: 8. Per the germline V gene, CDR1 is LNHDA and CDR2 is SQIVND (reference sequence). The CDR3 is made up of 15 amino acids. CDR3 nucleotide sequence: TGTGCCAGTAGTCTTAGGGACAGGGCAGGTCAGCCCCAGCATTTT. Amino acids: CASSLRDRAGQPQHF.

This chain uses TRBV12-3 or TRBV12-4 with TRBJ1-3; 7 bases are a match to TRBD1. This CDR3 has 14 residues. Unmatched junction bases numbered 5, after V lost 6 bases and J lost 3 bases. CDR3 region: CASSPGTVGNTIYF. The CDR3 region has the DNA TGTGCCAGCAGCCCCGGGACAGTTGGAAACACCATATATTTT.

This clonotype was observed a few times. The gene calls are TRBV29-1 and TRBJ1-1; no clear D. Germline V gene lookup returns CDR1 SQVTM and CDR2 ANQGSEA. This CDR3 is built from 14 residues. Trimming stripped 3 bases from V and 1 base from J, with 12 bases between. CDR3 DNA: TGCAGCGTTGATTGGCGGTCAAAGAACACTGAAGCTTTCTTT. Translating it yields CSVDWRSKNTEAFF.

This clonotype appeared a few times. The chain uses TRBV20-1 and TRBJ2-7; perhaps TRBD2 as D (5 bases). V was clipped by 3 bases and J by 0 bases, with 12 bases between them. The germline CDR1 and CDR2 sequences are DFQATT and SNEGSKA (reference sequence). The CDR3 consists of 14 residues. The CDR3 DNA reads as TGCAGTGCTAGTTCCGTGGACTCCTCCTACGAGCAGTACTTC. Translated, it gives CSASSVDSSYEQYF.

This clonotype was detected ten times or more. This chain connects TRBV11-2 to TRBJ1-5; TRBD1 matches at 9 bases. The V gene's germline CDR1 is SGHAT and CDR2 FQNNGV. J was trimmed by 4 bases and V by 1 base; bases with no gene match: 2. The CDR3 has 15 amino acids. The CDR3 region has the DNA TGTGCCAGCAGCTTAGGGACAGGGGATAATCAGCCCCAGCATTTT. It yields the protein CASSLGTGDNQPQHF.